This T cell receptor beta chain was found in a study of blood T cell repertoires in COVID-19. Original data processing: Estimates of nucleated cell counts were drawn from the amplification of reference gene primers. The repertoire was sequenced with immunoSEQ multiplex PCR; TCRdb's copy has only in-frame clones and lacks some. D and trimming come from the DNA, and the V and J calls and clone size come from that table. The repertoire holds approximately 180,000 clones, with roughly 87% as singletons. From germline, CDR1 is MNHEY and CDR2 SVGAGI. The CDR3 runs to 15 residues. J gave up 7 bases and V 7 bases, and 9 bases lay outside the gene matches.

The material sequenced was peripheral blood. The sequence came from a woman in her seventies with acute or convalescent COVID-19. The chain recombines TRBV6-5 with TRBJ2-2; 10 bases line up with TRBD1. The CDR3 loop reads CASTRDRGRDGELFF. The CDR3 nucleotides read TGTGCCAGCACCCGAGACAGGGGGCGCGACGGGGAGCTGTTTTTT.